Presented here are 30 T cell receptor beta chains from one specimen sequenced in a study of blood T cell repertoires in COVID-19. TCRdb's copy holds only in-frame clones and misses some; the assay was immunoSEQ multiplex PCR. The sample contains fewer than 300,000 clones, over 75% of which appear only once. The material sequenced was peripheral blood. Receptor source: a human donor in a cohort sampled during active COVID-19.

V gene TRBV7-9 combines with J gene TRBJ2-6; no clear D. V was trimmed by 5 bases and J by 1 base, leaving 12 bases between them. Germline V gives CDR1 SEHNR, CDR2 FQNEAQ (reference sequence). This CDR3 contains 16 residues. This CDR3 is CASSKSVQSGANVLTF. CDR3 nucleotide sequence: TGTGCCAGCAGCAAAAGCGTCCAATCTGGGGCCAACGTCCTGACTTTC.

The chain joins TRBV7-2 to TRBJ2-5; 8 positions match TRBD2. The junction had 12 bases not matched to a gene; V was cut back by 5 bases and J by 4 bases. In germline, CDR1 is SGHTA, CDR2 FQGNSA. This CDR3 spans 16 amino acids. CDR3 sequence reads: CASSPKGAGGIETQYF. For the CDR3, the DNA is TGTGCCAGCAGCCCCAAAGGGGCGGGGGGTATAGAGACCCAGTACTTC.

The chain recombines TRBV18 with TRBJ1-4; 8 positions agree with TRBD1. The CDR3 has 14 residues. V gave up 6 bases and J gave up 5 bases; unmatched junction bases: 5. CDR1 KGHSH and CDR2 LQKENI come from the germline V gene. The CDR3 region is CASSRDRKNEKLFF. The DNA of the CDR3 is TGTGCCAGCTCTAGGGACAGGAAAAATGAAAAACTGTTTTTT.

The V and J genes are TRBV12-3 or TRBV12-4 and TRBJ1-2, with D possibly matching TRBD1 (6 bases). The CDR3 covers 13 residues. V lost 9 bases and J lost 4, with 15 bases in between. CDR3: CASQQGPSYGYTF. In DNA, the CDR3 is TGTGCCAGTCAACAGGGCCCGAGCTATGGCTACACCTTC.

This clone was detected a few times. V gene TRBV13 combines with J gene TRBJ1-2, with D maybe TRBD1 (6 bases). Germline V gene data show CDR1 as PRHDT and CDR2 as FYEKMQ (reference sequence). This CDR3 region has 17 residues. The V end lost 4 bases, the J end lost 2 bases, and 20 bases lay between the germline ends. CDR3 region: CASSSTRRGALNYGYTF. CDR3 in DNA: TGTGCCAGCAGCTCTACCCGCAGGGGAGCATTGAACTATGGCTACACCTTC. Full variable domain (missing parts from reference TRBV13 and TRBJ1-2): AAGVIQSPRHLIKEKRETATLKCYPIPRHDTVYWYQQGPGQDPQFLISFYEKMQSDKGSIPDRFSAQQFSDYHSELNMSSLELGDSALYFCASSSTRRGALNYGYTFGSGTRLTVV.

The gene calls are TRBV7-3 and TRBJ2-7, with a tentative D call TRBD1 (5 bases). Trimming removed 6 bases at V and 2 bases at J, with 11 bases between. The CDR3 extends over 13 amino acids. The germline gives CDR1 SGHTA, CDR2 FQGTGA. CDR3 DNA: TGTGCCAGCAGTAGGGGTCCGGCCTACGAGCAGTACTTC. Translation gives CASSRGPAYEQYF.

There are a few counts of this clone. The V gene is TRBV6-5, the J gene TRBJ1-2; 8 nucleotides match TRBD1. Germline assignment: CDR1 MNHEY and CDR2 SVGAGI. The CDR3 extends over 14 amino acids. V was pared by 6 bases and J by 1 base, with 4 bases of the junction left unmatched. The DNA of the CDR3 is TGTGCCAGCAGAACGGGACAGGATAACTATGGCTACACCTTC. The encoded protein is CASRTGQDNYGYTF.

This clone was found many times. The V call is TRBV6-1, the J call TRBJ1-2; 9 bases are shared with TRBD1. V lost 3 bases and J lost 1; bases outside the gene matches: 9. From germline, CDR1 is MNHNS and CDR2 SASEGT. This CDR3 comprises 17 residues. Here the CDR3 reads CASSDFAGQGYNYGYTF. The CDR3 DNA follows: TGTGCCAGCAGTGATTTCGCGGGACAGGGATATAACTATGGCTACACCTTC.

This clone appeared once. This chain connects TRBV7-8 to TRBJ2-7; 11 bases are a match to TRBD2. The CDR3 has 17 residues. The ends lost 1 base at V and 2 bases at J; junction bases unmatched: 7. Per the germline V gene, CDR1 is SGHVS and CDR2 is FQNEAQ. CDR3 loop: CASSLGGLAGGPYEQYF. CDR3 in DNA: TGTGCCAGCAGCTTAGGGGGCCTAGCGGGGGGACCCTACGAGCAGTACTTC.

This rearrangement joins TRBV3-1 (or the pseudogene TRBV3-2) to TRBJ2-7, with D possibly matching TRBD2 (6 bases). Germline-derived CDR1 and CDR2 are LGHDT and YNNKEL (reference sequence). V was shortened by 3 bases and J by 5 bases, with 14 bases between the two germline ends. The CDR3 spans 14 residues. CDR3 amino acids: CASSQRGGSHEQYF. In DNA form, the CDR3 reads TGTGCCAGCAGCCAGAGAGGAGGGTCCCACGAGCAGTACTTC.

This chain links TRBV28 with TRBJ1-2; D not certain. The V end lost 7 bases, the J end lost 3 bases, and 12 bases lay between the germline ends. This CDR3 region has 13 residues. Germline V gene lookup returns CDR1 MDHEN and CDR2 SYDVKM. CDR3 sequence reads: CASNLLGDYGYTF. Here the CDR3 DNA reads TGTGCCAGCAATCTTCTGGGCGACTATGGCTACACCTTC.

The chain is built from TRBV6-1 and TRBJ1-2; 8 nucleotides agree with TRBD1. V dropped 5 bases and J dropped 4; count of bases not matched to a gene: 9. The CDR3 covers 15 residues. Per germline, CDR1 MNHNS and CDR2 SASEGT. The CDR3 nucleotides are TGTGCCAGCAGTTCGCGACAGGGGTTGGCCTATGGCTACACCTTC. Translating gives CASSSRQGLAYGYTF.

The chain joins TRBV25-1 to TRBJ1-3, with D tentatively TRBD1 (5 bases). This CDR3 is built from 17 residues. V lost 3 bases, J lost 0 bases, and 15 bases lay in between. The germline V gene has CDR1 MGHDK and CDR2 SYGVNS. The CDR3 nucleotides are TGTGCCAGCAGTGATCATACAGGCATGCCCTCTGGAAACACCATATATTTT. It specifies CASSDHTGMPSGNTIYF.

The chain recombines TRBV6-5 with TRBJ1-2; D unresolved. The CDR3 has 12 residues. Trimming took 6 bases from V and 8 from J, leaving 13 bases between them. Germline-derived CDR1 and CDR2 are MNHEY and SVGAGI. In nucleotides, the CDR3 is TGTGCCAGCAGCTCCCCGAGTCTGGGCTACACCTTC. Its protein product is CASSSPSLGYTF.

The chain has TRBV11-3 and TRBJ2-1, with no clear D. There are 15 residues in the CDR3. Per the germline V gene, CDR1 is SGHNT and CDR2 is YENEEA. Deletions cut 2 bases from V and 2 bases from J, with 10 bases between. The CDR3 reads CASSLSGFPYNEQFF. The CDR3 DNA is TGTGCCAGCAGCTTATCAGGTTTTCCCTACAATGAGCAGTTCTTC.

Here the CDR3 reads CASSHRGVNTEAFF. DNA of the CDR3: TGTGCCAGCTCCCACAGGGGAGTGAACACTGAAGCTTTCTTT. The chain is built from TRBV18 and TRBJ1-1; 7 nucleotides match TRBD1. With 6 bases clipped from V and 0 bases from J, the junction kept 4 bases outside the gene matches. The V gene's germline CDR1 is KGHSH and CDR2 LQKENI. This CDR3 region has 14 residues.

This clone has a single count. This rearrangement joins TRBV7-2 to TRBJ1-6, with 10 nucleotides matching TRBD1. Germline V gives CDR1 SGHTA, CDR2 FQGNSA. This CDR3 spans 15 amino acids. J lost 6 bases, V lost 5 bases, and 4 bases had no gene match. The CDR3 here is CASSRGQGINSPLHF. As DNA, the CDR3 is TGTGCCAGCAGCCGGGGACAGGGGATTAATTCACCCCTCCACTTT. Full variable domain (remainder filled in from reference TRBV7-2 and TRBJ1-6): GAGVSQSPSNKVTEKGKDVELRCDPISGHTALYWYRQSLGQGLEFLIYFQGNSAPDKSGLPSDRFSAERTGGSVSTLTIQRTQQEDSAVYLCASSRGQGINSPLHFGNGTRLTVT.

The J gene is TRBJ2-2, the V gene TRBV5-4, with 8 bases lining up with TRBD1. The CDR3 has 15 residues. Per germline, CDR1 SGHNT and CDR2 YYREEE (reference sequence). V lost 4 bases, J lost 1 base, and 3 bases stayed unmatched. In nucleotides, the CDR3 is TGTGCCAGCAGCACGGACAGGGTGAACACCGGGGAGCTGTTTTTT. It is translated as CASSTDRVNTGELFF.

Many counts were recorded for this clone. This chain connects TRBV7-8 to TRBJ1-2, with D tentatively TRBD1 (6 bases). This CDR3 contains 17 residues. Germline values: CDR1 SGHVS, CDR2 FQNEAQ. V was pared by 5 bases and J by 3 bases, with 22 bases between. CDR3 nucleotides: TGTGCCAGCAGCGATAACCCGTCGGGACACCGGGACTATGGCTACACCTTC. Residues: CASSDNPSGHRDYGYTF.

The rearrangement uses TRBV6-2 or TRBV6-3 and TRBJ2-1; 8 bases line up with TRBD2. V lost 5 bases, J lost 10 bases, and 4 bases stayed unmatched. The V gene's germline CDR1 is MNHEY and CDR2 SVGEGT. This CDR3 spans 12 amino acids. CDR3 amino acids: CASSGLAWEQFF. CDR3 nucleotides: TGTGCCAGCAGTGGACTAGCTTGGGAGCAGTTCTTC.

As DNA, the CDR3 is TGTGCCAGCAGTCCTAGGGGGGGCCGAGAGACCCAGTACTTC. This encodes CASSPRGGRETQYF. The rearrangement links TRBV28 to TRBJ2-5, with a tentative D call TRBD2 (7 bases). The CDR3 length is 14 residues. Germline V gene data show CDR1 as MDHEN and CDR2 as SYDVKM. Trimming shortened V by 5 bases and J by 4 bases, and 14 bases separated the two germline ends.

The chain joins TRBV6-2 or TRBV6-3 to TRBJ2-7; 10 nucleotides agree with TRBD1. With V trimmed by 0 bases and J by 11 bases, 1 base remained unmatched. This CDR3 is built from 12 residues. Germline V gene sequence: CDR1 MNHEY, CDR2 SVGEGT. CDR3 nucleotides: TGTGCCAGCAGTTACTCCGGACAGGGGGAGTACTTC. Its translation is CASSYSGQGEYF.

This chain joins TRBV6-2 or TRBV6-3 and TRBJ1-2, with 7 positions matching TRBD1. Trimming at V came to 6 bases and at J to 5 bases, leaving 6 bases not matched to a gene. The CDR3 runs 13 residues. Germline V lookup: CDR1 MNHEY, CDR2 SVGEGT. The CDR3 loop reads CASSNPGGYGYTF. DNA for the CDR3: TGTGCCAGCAGCAACCCAGGGGGGTATGGCTACACCTTC.

This sequence joins TRBV3-1 (or the pseudogene TRBV3-2) and TRBJ1-5; no clear D gene. The CDR3 contains 14 residues. V lost 0 bases to trimming and J lost 1 base, with 4 bases between them. The V gene's germline CDR1 is LGHDT and CDR2 YNNKEL (reference sequence). This CDR3 is CASSQELSNQPQHF. The DNA for the CDR3 is TGTGCCAGCAGCCAAGAATTAAGCAATCAGCCCCAGCATTTT.

This chain connects TRBV9 to TRBJ1-4; tentatively, D is TRBD1 (5 bases). The V and J ends lost 2 bases and 4 bases respectively, with 9 bases between them. The CDR3 has 14 amino acids. CDR1 is SGDLS, CDR2 YYNGEE, per germline. CDR3 amino acids: CASSVGGNNEKLFF. DNA for the CDR3: TGTGCCAGCAGCGTGGGGGGGAATAATGAAAAACTGTTTTTT.

The chain employs TRBV6-9 and TRBJ2-7; 11 nucleotides agree with TRBD2. Germline assignment: CDR1 MNHGY and CDR2 SVAAGI. The V gene end was trimmed by 6 bases and the J gene end by 1 base; junction bases not matched to a gene: 8. The length of the CDR3 is 16 residues. CDR3 residues: CASSRYLAGGSYEQYF. CDR3 coding DNA: TGTGCCAGCAGCCGTTACTTAGCGGGAGGGTCCTACGAGCAGTACTTC.

Notes on this clone: An end of the junction differs from the germline gene, which may be a read error. The J gene is TRBJ2-2, the V gene TRBV4-1; the match to TRBD1 covers 11 bases. CDR1 MGHRA and CDR2 YSYEKL come from the germline V gene. This CDR3 is built from 19 residues. The CDR3: CASNQWSLTGTGGTGELFF. The CDR3 nucleotides read TGCGCCAGCAACCAATGGTCTTTGACCGGGACAGGGGGGACCGGGGAGCTGTTTTTT.

This clone has a handful of counts. The chain has TRBV20-1 and TRBJ1-2; no firm D call. Trimming removed 6 bases from V and 7 bases from J, with 12 bases in between. Germline assignment: CDR1 DFQATT and CDR2 SNEGSKA (reference sequence). This CDR3 region has 11 residues. The CDR3 DNA reads TGCAGTGCCCCATTGTTCGGTGGCTACACCTTC. It codes for CSAPLFGGYTF.

J is TRBJ2-2 and V is TRBV25-1; possibly TRBD1 for D (6 bases). In germline, CDR1 is MGHDK, CDR2 SYGVNS. Trimming pared 6 bases from V and 1 base from J, leaving 18 bases between. CDR3 length equals 17 residues. The CDR3 nucleotides read TGTGCCAGCAGCCCGCCTGGGGCAGGGGAGAACACCGGGGAGCTGTTTTTT. Translating gives CASSPPGAGENTGELFF.

In this sample, this clone turned up once. This chain connects TRBV7-2 to TRBJ2-1, with D possibly TRBD2 on 6 matching bases. Trimming cost V 2 bases and J 8 bases, with 10 bases left between them. The germline V gene has CDR1 SGHTA and CDR2 FQGNSA. The CDR3 loop spans 13 amino acids. CDR3 region: CASSLNWGDEQFF. The CDR3, as DNA: TGTGCCAGCAGCTTAAACTGGGGGGATGAGCAGTTCTTC.